Following are 23 T cell receptor beta chains from one sample sequenced in a study of blood T cell repertoires in COVID-19. The assay was immunoSEQ multiplex PCR, and TCRdb's table has in-frame clones only and misses some. Found here are some 80,000 clones, around 90% of them singletons; the top ten hold around 3%. Specimen: peripheral blood. These receptors were taken from a woman aged 45 to 65 with active or convalescent COVID-19.

This rearrangement joins TRBV4-1 to TRBJ2-3, with a possible D match to TRBD2 (6 bases). V was clipped by 3 bases and J by 0 bases, with 10 bases between them. The germline gives CDR1 MGHRA, CDR2 YSYEKL. The length of the CDR3 is 15 residues. In DNA form, the CDR3 reads TGCGCCAGCAGCCAGCAAGGGACTAGCACAGATACGCAGTATTTT. Residues: CASSQQGTSTDTQYF.

The chain combines TRBV18 with TRBJ1-1; D is possibly TRBD1 (6 bases). The CDR3 is 12 amino acids. The V gene's germline CDR1 is KGHSH and CDR2 LQKENI. Trimming shortened V by 6 bases and J by 4 bases, and 9 bases separated the two germline ends. CDR3 sequence: CASSPTGTEAFF. In nucleotides, the CDR3 is TGTGCCAGCTCCCCGACAGGCACTGAAGCTTTCTTT.

V usage is TRBV30 and J usage is TRBJ1-2; possible D gene TRBD1, 5 bases. The CDR3 contains 13 residues. V lost 4 bases to trimming and J lost 3 bases, with 12 bases between them. Germline CDR1 is GTSNPN and CDR2 is SVGIG (reference sequence). CDR3 region: CAWTGEVDYGYTF. CDR3 DNA sequence: TGTGCCTGGACGGGGGAGGTGGACTATGGCTACACCTTC.

The chain links TRBV27 to TRBJ2-7, with a possible D match to TRBD2 (6 bases). V shed 0 bases and J shed 0 bases, with 9 bases lying between them. This CDR3 is 15 amino acids long. CDR1 is MNHEY, CDR2 SMNVEV, per germline (reference sequence). CDR3 nucleotides: TGTGCCAGCAGTTTATCTGGGGGGAGCTCCTACGAGCAGTACTTC. It translates to CASSLSGGSSYEQYF.

The genes are TRBV23-1 and TRBJ1-2, with TRBD1 matching 12 bases. TRBV23-1 is recorded as an ORF, its role being uncertain. J gave up 5 bases and V 2 bases, and 9 bases lay outside the gene matches. The CDR3 spans 17 residues. CDR3 in DNA: TGCGCCAGCAGTCAAAGGGGACAGGGGGCTTTTAGGTATGGCTACACCTTC. It translates to CASSQRGQGAFRYGYTF.

This clone was recorded once. The rearrangement links TRBV2 to TRBJ1-1; D not certain. The CDR3 runs 14 residues. V lost 8 bases and J lost 0, with 13 bases in between. Per the germline V gene, CDR1 is SNHLY and CDR2 is FYNNEI. CDR3 in DNA: TGTGCCAGCCTCGGGGTCGGCATGAACACTGAAGCTTTCTTT. It codes for CASLGVGMNTEAFF.

This sequence joins TRBV7-4 and TRBJ1-3, with D possibly matching TRBD1 (6 bases). Trimming pared 1 base from V and 8 bases from J, leaving 15 bases between. The CDR3 length is 15 residues. Germline V CDR1 and CDR2: SGHVT, SQSDAQ. The CDR3 DNA reads TGTGCCAGCAGCTTAGAGTGGGCGGACAGAGACACCATATATTTT. It encodes CASSLEWADRDTIYF.

The V and J genes are TRBV6-1 and TRBJ1-4; D uncertain. CDR1 and CDR2 from the germline V gene are MNHNS and SASEGT. CDR3 length equals 17 residues. V lost 0 bases, J lost 8 bases, and 19 bases lay in between. CDR3 residues: CASSEAKWGGRGEKLFF. The CDR3 DNA reads as TGTGCCAGCAGTGAAGCCAAGTGGGGAGGGAGAGGAGAAAAACTGTTTTTT.

The gene calls are TRBV19 and TRBJ1-1; TRBD1 matches at 9 bases. The V segment lost 6 bases and the J segment 4 bases; nucleotides outside the gene matches: 6. CDR1 and CDR2 (germline): LNHDA, SQIVND (reference sequence). This CDR3 region has 14 residues. The CDR3 DNA follows: TGTGCCAGTAGGGGAGGGACAGGGAGCACTGAAGCTTTCTTT. It codes for CASRGGTGSTEAFF.

This chain links TRBV11-2 with TRBJ2-2, with 8 bases fitting TRBD2. The V gene end was trimmed by 1 base and the J gene end by 7 bases; junction bases not matched to a gene: 11. The CDR3 contains 17 residues. Per the germline V gene, CDR1 is SGHAT and CDR2 is FQNNGV. CDR3 amino acids: CASSLVLGGGIDGELFF. Here the CDR3 DNA reads TGTGCCAGCAGCTTAGTTTTAGGCGGGGGGATCGACGGGGAGCTGTTTTTT.

V usage is TRBV6-1 and J usage is TRBJ1-2; D is possibly TRBD1 (5 bases). Germline V gives CDR1 MNHNS, CDR2 SASEGT. Trimming shortened V by 0 bases and J by 2 bases, and 13 bases separated the two germline ends. This CDR3 contains 16 residues. The CDR3 spells CASSEARGGGNYGYTF. The CDR3 nucleotides read TGTGCCAGCAGTGAAGCGCGGGGGGGAGGGAACTATGGCTACACCTTC.

The chain uses TRBV4-3 and TRBJ2-5; 8 bases are a match to TRBD1. Per the germline V gene, CDR1 is LGHNA and CDR2 is YSLEER. The CDR3 loop spans 16 amino acids. V was pared by 0 bases and J by 1 base, with 4 bases of the junction left unmatched. CDR3 coding DNA: TGCGCCAGCAGCCAAGATCGGACAGGGCCCCAAGAGACCCAGTACTTC. This translates into CASSQDRTGPQETQYF.

A few counts support this clone. The CDR3 DNA follows: TGTGCCAGCAGCTTGGCGGACAGGGGGAAAGCTTTCTTT. Residues: CASSLADRGKAFF. The rearrangement joins TRBV5-6 to TRBJ1-1, with TRBD1 identical over 10 bases. The CDR3 spans 13 residues. Germline loops: CDR1 SGHDT, CDR2 YYEEEE. The V and J ends lost 0 bases and 9 bases, in that order; junction bases with no gene match: 2.

This clone came up once. The chain employs TRBV19 and TRBJ1-1; 7 nucleotides line up with TRBD1. This CDR3 is built from 15 residues. The V and J ends lost 7 bases and 0 bases, in that order; junction bases with no gene match: 8. CDR1 LNHDA and CDR2 SQIVND come from the germline V gene (reference sequence). CDR3 nucleotides: TGTGCCAGTATGTTCGGGGGACAGTTGAACACTGAAGCTTTCTTT. It translates to CASMFGGQLNTEAFF.

The genes are TRBV7-8 and TRBJ2-3; D is unresolved. V lost 5 bases to trimming and J lost 1 base, with 4 bases between them. Germline values: CDR1 SGHVS, CDR2 FQNEAQ. The length of the CDR3 is 12 residues. The CDR3: CASSPGTDTQYF. CDR3 sequence (DNA): TGTGCCAGCAGCCCGGGCACAGATACGCAGTATTTT.

The gene calls are TRBV18 and TRBJ2-7; perhaps TRBD1 as D (7 bases). The CDR3 is 13 residues long. Germline CDR1 and CDR2: KGHSH and LQKENI. With 4 bases removed from V and 3 bases from J, the gap between germline ends came to 10 bases. The CDR3: CASSLQGGYEQYF. The CDR3 DNA follows: TGTGCCAGCTCACTCCAGGGGGGCTACGAGCAGTACTTC.

This chain joins TRBV7-2 and TRBJ2-7, with 12 nucleotides matching TRBD1. CDR3 length: 15 residues. Germline values: CDR1 SGHTA, CDR2 FQGNSA. The junction had 4 bases not matched to a gene; V was cut back by 4 bases and J by 3 bases. The CDR3 DNA is TGTGCCAGCAGCTCCGGGACAGGGGGCTTCTACGAGCAGTACTTC. It yields the protein CASSSGTGGFYEQYF.

CDR3 residues: CASSPGDASYEQYF. DNA for the CDR3: TGTGCCAGCAGTCCGGGGGACGCCTCCTACGAGCAGTACTTC. V usage is TRBV27 and J usage is TRBJ2-7, with a possible D match to TRBD2 (6 bases). The germline V gene has CDR1 MNHEY and CDR2 SMNVEV (reference sequence). The length of the CDR3 is 14 residues. Trimming took 5 bases from V and 0 from J, leaving 11 bases between them.

The chain combines TRBV6-5 with TRBJ1-5; D perhaps matches TRBD1 (6 bases). Germline CDR1 and CDR2: MNHEY and SVGAGI. V lost 8 bases and J 5 bases, leaving 13 bases between the germline ends. The CDR3 is made up of 13 amino acids. The CDR3 DNA follows: TGTGCCAGCCGCCCAGGGGTCTATCAGCCCCAGCATTTT. Translation gives CASRPGVYQPQHF.

V and J are TRBV6-5 and TRBJ2-7; D possibly corresponds to TRBD2 (5 bases). This CDR3 has 15 amino acids. Trimming removed 7 bases from V and 5 bases from J, with 21 bases in between. Germline loops: CDR1 MNHEY, CDR2 SVGAGI. CDR3 nucleotides: TGTGCCAGCACCCCTGCGAGGCGGACTCCCAACGAGCAGTACTTC. Translating gives CASTPARRTPNEQYF.

The chain joins TRBV6-5 to TRBJ1-4; 11 bases are a match to TRBD1. Germline trimming cut 6 bases from V and 7 bases from J; bases unmatched to any gene: 4. The CDR3 consists of 14 residues. Germline V gives CDR1 MNHEY, CDR2 SVGAGI. DNA for the CDR3: TGTGCCAGCAGCTGGGGACAGGGGGGTGAAAAACTGTTTTTT. Amino acids: CASSWGQGGEKLFF.

This chain uses TRBV11-2 with TRBJ2-3; D is ambiguous. The CDR3 sequence is 13 residues long. V was trimmed by 6 bases and J by 0 bases, leaving 7 bases between them. Germline CDR1 is SGHAT and CDR2 is FQNNGV. In nucleotides, the CDR3 is TGTGCCAGCAGTGTTCCTAGCACAGATACGCAGTATTTT. It encodes CASSVPSTDTQYF.

The rearrangement links TRBV18 to TRBJ1-5, with 11 bases lining up with TRBD1. The CDR3 extends over 18 amino acids. V lost 2 bases and J lost 0; bases outside the gene matches: 6. Germline V lookup: CDR1 KGHSH, CDR2 LQKENI. CDR3 sequence reads: CASSPGGQGGYSNQPQHF. In DNA form, the CDR3 reads TGTGCCAGCTCACCAGGGGGACAGGGGGGTTATAGCAATCAGCCCCAGCATTTT.